This TCR beta chain was obtained from a study of early T cells in non-severe SARS-CoV-2 infection. As for the study in general: Sequencing targeted bulk RNA from unsorted whole blood, leaving chains unpaired.

On this clonotype: Its antigen is not identified.

Study observations and caveats: The study's VDJdb matching favored anti-spike CD8 responses and missed private and CD4 specificities.

The CDR3 length is 14 residues. V lost 5 bases, J lost 5 bases, and 8 bases stayed unmatched. Germline CDR1 and CDR2: SEHNR and FQNEAQ (reference sequence). Individual cDNA molecules received unique molecular identifiers. TCRdb recomputed calls from the 5' RACE reads with MiXCR, one row per CDR3 protein. The sample yields around 80,000 distinct CDR3 sequences, about 13% seen once. The source of this sequence is an adult who was a healthcare worker with PCR-confirmed SARS-CoV-2 infection or an uninfected control (not recorded which). Sequenced material: whole blood. The rearrangement links TRBV7-9 to TRBJ2-7, with 8 bases matching TRBD1. CDR3 DNA: TGTGCCAGCAGCGCGGGACAGGACTTCCACGAGCAGTACTTC. This encodes CASSAGQDFHEQYF. The full variable domain, its missing parts supplied by reference TRBV7-9 and TRBJ2-7, is DTGVSQNPRHKITKRGQNVTFRCDPISEHNRLYWYRQTLGQGPEFLTYFQNEAQLEKSRLLSDRFSAERPKGSFSTLEIQRTEQGDSAMYLCASSAGQDFHEQYFGPGTRLTVT.